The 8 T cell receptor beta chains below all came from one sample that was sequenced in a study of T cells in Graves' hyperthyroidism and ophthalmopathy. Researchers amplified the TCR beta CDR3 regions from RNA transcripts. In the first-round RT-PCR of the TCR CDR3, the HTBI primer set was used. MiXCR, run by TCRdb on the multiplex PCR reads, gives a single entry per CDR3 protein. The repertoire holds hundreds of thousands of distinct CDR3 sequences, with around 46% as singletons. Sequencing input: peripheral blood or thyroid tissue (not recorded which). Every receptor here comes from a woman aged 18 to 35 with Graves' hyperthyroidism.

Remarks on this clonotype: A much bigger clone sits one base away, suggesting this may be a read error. The DNA of the CDR3 is TGTGCTAGCAGCTTTCCATTTAAGTTCAACGAGCAGCACTTC. The encoded protein is CASSFPFKFNEQHF. The V gene is TRBV7-3, the J gene TRBJ2-7; D gene ambiguous. The CDR3 covers 14 residues. Germline V gene data show CDR1 as SGHTA and CDR2 as FQGTGA.

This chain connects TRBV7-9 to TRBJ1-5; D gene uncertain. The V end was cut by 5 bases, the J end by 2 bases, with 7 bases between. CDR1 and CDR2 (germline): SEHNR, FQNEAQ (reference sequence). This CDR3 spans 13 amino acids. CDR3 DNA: TGTGCCAGCAGCCCCTCGGGCAATCAGCCCCAGCATTTT. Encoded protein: CASSPSGNQPQHF.

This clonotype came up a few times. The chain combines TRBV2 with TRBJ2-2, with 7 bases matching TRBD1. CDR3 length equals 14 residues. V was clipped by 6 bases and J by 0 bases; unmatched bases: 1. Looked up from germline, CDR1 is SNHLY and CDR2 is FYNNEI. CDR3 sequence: CASRGTANTGELFF. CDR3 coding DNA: TGTGCCAGCAGAGGGACAGCGAACACCGGGGAGCTGTTTTTT.

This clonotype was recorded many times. The CDR3 reads CSVPDRVVETQYF. In nucleotides, the CDR3 is TGCAGCGTTCCGGACAGGGTGGTCGAGACCCAGTACTTC. The chain couples TRBV29-1 to TRBJ2-5; 8 nucleotides agree with TRBD1. Germline assignment: CDR1 SQVTM and CDR2 ANQGSEA. V was pared by 5 bases and J by 5 bases, with 7 bases of the junction left unmatched. This CDR3 comprises 13 residues.

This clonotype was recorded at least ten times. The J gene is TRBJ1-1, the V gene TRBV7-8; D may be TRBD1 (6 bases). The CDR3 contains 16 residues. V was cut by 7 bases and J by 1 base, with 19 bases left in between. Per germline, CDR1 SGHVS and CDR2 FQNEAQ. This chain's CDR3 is CASIEGWRGRNTEAFF. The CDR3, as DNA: TGTGCCAGCATCGAGGGGTGGAGGGGGAGGAACACTGAAGCTTTCTTT.

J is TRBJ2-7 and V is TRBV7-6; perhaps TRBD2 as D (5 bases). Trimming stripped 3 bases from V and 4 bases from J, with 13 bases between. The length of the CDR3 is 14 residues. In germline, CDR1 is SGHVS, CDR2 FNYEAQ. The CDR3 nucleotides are TGTGCCAGCAGCTTGGCCGGGGATAATTACGAGCAGTACTTC. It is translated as CASSLAGDNYEQYF.

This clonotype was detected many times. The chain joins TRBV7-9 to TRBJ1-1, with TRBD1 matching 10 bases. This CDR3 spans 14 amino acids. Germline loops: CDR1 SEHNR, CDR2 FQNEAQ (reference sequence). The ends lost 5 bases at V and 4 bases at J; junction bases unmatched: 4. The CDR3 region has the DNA TGTGCCAGCAGCCCAGGACAGGGGGGCACTGAAGCTTTCTTT. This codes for CASSPGQGGTEAFF.

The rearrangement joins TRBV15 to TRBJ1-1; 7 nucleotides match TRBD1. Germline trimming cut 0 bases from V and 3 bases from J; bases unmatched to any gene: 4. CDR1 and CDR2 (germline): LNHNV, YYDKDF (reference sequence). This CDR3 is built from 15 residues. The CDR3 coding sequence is TGTGCCACCAGCAGAGATCGACAGGGTTACACTGAAGCTTTCTTT. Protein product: CATSRDRQGYTEAFF. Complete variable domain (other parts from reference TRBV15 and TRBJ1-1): DAMVIQNPRYQVTQFGKPVTLSCSQTLNHNVMYWYQQKSSQAPKLLFHYYDKDFNNEADTPDNFQSRRPNTSFCFLDIRSPGLGDTAMYLCATSRDRQGYTEAFFGQGTRLTVV.